This T cell receptor beta chain was recovered during a study of blood T cell repertoires in COVID-19. The CDR3 is 14 amino acids. Per germline, CDR1 SEHNR and CDR2 FQNEAQ (reference sequence). Losses at the gene ends were 6 bases for V and 4 bases for J; bases not matched to a gene: 7. Sequenced by immunoSEQ multiplex PCR; TCRdb stores in-frame clones only, minus some. The top ten hold around 1% of the sample, which has hundreds of thousands of clones, nearly 90% seen once. The TCR comes from a woman in her twenties or thirties who had recovered from COVID-19. V is TRBV7-9 and J is TRBJ1-2; 8 positions agree with TRBD1. Sequenced material: PBMCs or T cells enriched from blood (not recorded which). CDR3 in DNA: TGTGCCAGCAGTGGGACAGGAGGGGGCTATGGCTACACCTTC. Its translation is CASSGTGGGYGYTF.